The clone carrying this T cell receptor beta chain was seen a single time. This record belongs to a study of blood T cell repertoires in COVID-19. V lost 5 bases and J 8 bases, leaving 7 bases between the germline ends. The CDR3 is 10 residues long. CDR1 is SGHKS and CDR2 is YYEKEE in the germline V gene (reference sequence). Clones were sequenced by immunoSEQ multiplex PCR, and TCRdb holds only the in-frame ones, with some missing. The data hold approximately 100,000 clones, with approximately 91% observed a single time. The material sequenced was peripheral blood. The V call is TRBV5-5, the J call TRBJ1-1; D may be TRBD1 (6 bases). This sequence originates from a man aged 50 to 60 with acute or convalescent COVID-19. In nucleotides, the CDR3 is TGTGCCAGCAGGGGGGCAGAAGCTTTCTTT. It codes for CASRGAEAFF.